These T cell receptor beta chains were read from a single sample in a study of blood T cell repertoires in COVID-19. The protocol was immunoSEQ multiplex PCR, while the TCRdb copy is restricted to in-frame clones and leaves out a portion. The sample comprises about 230,000 clones, approximately 80% of which are singletons, and 27% rests with the top ten. Material for sequencing was peripheral blood. Source of these receptors: a man aged 35 to 55 with acute or convalescent COVID-19. Both conserved end residues are part of each CDR3. Fields, in order: CDR3 length, D gene, V gene, clone size, J gene, CDR3 DNA, CDR3 protein. A D gene is named only where the DNA matches it firmly. Where a row states a size, it is once, few, many or the class of an expanded clone; other rows omit it.

11,TRBD2,TRBV5-4,-,TRBJ2-1,TGTGCCAGCAGTCTCCGGGACTATGAGCTCTTC,CASSLRDYELF
13,TRBD1,TRBV19,-,TRBJ1-2,TGTGCCAGTATGGGGGGGACAGGACGCGGCTACACCTTC,CASMGGTGRGYTF
14,-,TRBV6-2/TRBV6-3,-,TRBJ2-7,TGTGCCAGCAGTGTCAGACTGCACTCCTACGAGCAGTACTTC,CASSVRLHSYEQYF
17,-,TRBV18,-,TRBJ2-1,TGTGCCAGCTCACCGCCCGGTGGGAGCGGATATTACAATGAGCAGTTCTTC,CASSPPGGSGYYNEQFF
15,TRBD1,TRBV5-1,-,TRBJ1-1,TGCGCCAGCAGCTTGGTGGGACAGCCGAACACTGAAGCTTTCTTT,CASSLVGQPNTEAFF
15,-,TRBV9,-,TRBJ2-7,TGTGCCAGCAGCGTAGGATTCGGGAGTCGGGCCGAGCAGTACTTC,CASSVGFGSRAEQYF
13,-,TRBV11-2,-,TRBJ2-5,TGTGCCAGCAGCTTTTCCGGTGAAGAGACCCAGTACTTC,CASSFSGEETQYF
14,TRBD2,TRBV6-4,-,TRBJ2-2,TGTGCCAGCAGCCGGGACTACCTCACCGGGGAGCTGTTTTTT,CASSRDYLTGELFF
17,-,TRBV2,-,TRBJ2-6,TGTGCCAGCAGCTTCTTTGTCCCGAGCTCTGGGGCCAACGTCCTGACTTTC,CASSFFVPSSGANVLTF
17,TRBD1,TRBV5-1,-,TRBJ2-1,TGCGCCAGCAGCTCGGGACAGGGAAAGATAATACCCATCGAGCAGTTCTTC,CASSSGQGKIIPIEQFF
15,-,TRBV6-2/TRBV6-3,-,TRBJ1-1,TGTGCCAGCAGTTACCTCCAGGGCCTCATGGCTGAAGCTTTCTTT,CASSYLQGLMAEAFF
13,-,TRBV2,few,TRBJ1-1,TGTGCCAGCAGCGCGGGGGATGGGACTGAAGCTTTCTTT,CASSAGDGTEAFF
15,-,TRBV27,-,TRBJ1-5,TGTGCCAGCAGTTTAAGCAGGGATGGCAATCAGCCCCAGCATTTT,CASSLSRDGNQPQHF
15,TRBD1,TRBV11-2,-,TRBJ1-1,TGTGCCAGCAGCGACGGGACAGTCCCTAACACTGAAGCTTTCTTT,CASSDGTVPNTEAFF
13,-,TRBV18,-,TRBJ1-2,TGTGCCAGCTCACCTAGTAGCAGCTATGGCTACACCTTC,CASSPSSSYGYTF
12,-,TRBV5-5,many,TRBJ1-3,TGTGCCAGCAGCTTTAGTTTGGACACCATATATTTT,CASSFSLDTIYF
15,TRBD2,TRBV7-3,few,TRBJ2-1,TGTGCCAGCAGCGATAAGGGGACTAGCGCCAATGAGCAGTTCTTC,CASSDKGTSANEQFF
14,TRBD1,TRBV28,-,TRBJ2-7,TGTGCCAGCACTCCCGGACAGGGGACCTACGAGCAGTACTTC,CASTPGQGTYEQYF
15,-,TRBV5-1,-,TRBJ1-2,TGCGCCAGCAGCTTGTCGACAGACGGAAAGAATGGCTACACCTTC,CASSLSTDGKNGYTF
16,TRBD1,TRBV10-1,-,TRBJ2-2,TGCGCCAGCAGTGAGACGGACAGGGGAAACACCGGGGAGCTGTTTTTT,CASSETDRGNTGELFF
14,-,TRBV5-8,-,TRBJ2-7,TGTGCCAGCAGCCTTTACGGGAGCCCCAACGAGCAGTACTTC,CASSLYGSPNEQYF
13,-,TRBV14,-,TRBJ1-1,TGTGCCAGCAGCCAAGGCAGGAACACTGAAGCTTTCTTT,CASSQGRNTEAFF
14,TRBD2,TRBV29-1,-,TRBJ2-3,TGCAGCGTTAAATCAGGACTAGCGGCAGATACGCAGTATTTT,CSVKSGLAADTQYF
15,-,TRBV7-2,few,TRBJ1-1,TGTGCCAGCAGCTTCAGTCTTTCCATGAACACTGAAGCTTTCTTT,CASSFSLSMNTEAFF
16,TRBD1,TRBV6-5,-,TRBJ1-3,TGTGCCAGCAGTTACGGGGACAGGGCTCCTGGAAACACCATATATTTT,CASSYGDRAPGNTIYF
17,-,TRBV6-4,-,TRBJ1-5,TGTGCCACCCTTTCCCCCGGACAGATTAATAGCAATCAGCCCCAGCATTTT,CATLSPGQINSNQPQHF
13,TRBD1,TRBV4-1,once,TRBJ1-4,TGCGCCAGCAGAGACAGGGGGCAGGAAAAACTGTTTTTT,CASRDRGQEKLFF
14,TRBD1,TRBV20-1,-,TRBJ1-5,TGCAGTGCTAGTTTTCCAGGGGGCGGCCAGCCCCAGCATTTT,CSASFPGGGQPQHF
13,-,TRBV19,once,TRBJ2-7,TGTGCCAGTAGTATACGAATCTACTACGAGCAGTACTTC,CASSIRIYYEQYF
13,-,TRBV11-3,-,TRBJ1-1,TGTGCCAGCAGCTTTACAGCGAACACTGAAGCTTTCTTT,CASSFTANTEAFF
15,-,TRBV4-2,once,TRBJ1-4,TGTGCCAGCAGCCAAGTAACTCAGGGAATTGAAAAACTGTTTTTT,CASSQVTQGIEKLFF
14,-,TRBV28,-,TRBJ1-2,TGTGCCAGCAGTTTATCGTACAGGTTCTATGGCTACACCTTC,CASSLSYRFYGYTF
16,-,TRBV5-4,-,TRBJ2-2,TGTGCCAGCAGTCGATCGAAGGGTGGAGGCACCGGGGAGCTGTTTTTT,CASSRSKGGGTGELFF
16,-,TRBV7-6,-,TRBJ2-2,TGTGCCAGCAGCTTAGGTACAGGGTACCCCACCGGGGAGCTGTTTTTT,CASSLGTGYPTGELFF
8,TRBD1,TRBV5-8,few,TRBJ1-3,TGTGCCAGCAGCTCAGGGGGGTTT,CASSSGGF
15,-,TRBV5-4,-,TRBJ2-5,TGTGCCAGCAGCTTGGGCGGACAGCCCCAAGAGACCCAGTACTTC,CASSLGGQPQETQYF
17,TRBD2,TRBV5-5,-,TRBJ2-7,TGTGCCAGCAGCATAAAGGGATCAGCGGGGGCAACCTACGAGCAGTACTTC,CASSIKGSAGATYEQYF
16,TRBD2,TRBV3-1/TRBV3-2,-,TRBJ2-7,TGTGCCAGCAGCCGTTCGGTAGCGGGAGCATCCTACGAGCAGTACTTC,CASSRSVAGASYEQYF
14,-,TRBV3-1/TRBV3-2,-,TRBJ2-3,TGTGCCAGCAGCCAAGATTGGCCCACAGATACGCAGTATTTT,CASSQDWPTDTQYF